The next 22 T cell receptor beta chains were all read from a single sample in a study of blood T cell repertoires in COVID-19. Here immunoSEQ multiplex PCR was the method, and the copy in TCRdb shows in-frame clones only, minus some. The repertoire holds approximately 91,000 clones, with approximately 77% as singletons. The sample taken for sequencing was peripheral blood. The receptors were sampled from an elderly woman with acute or convalescent COVID-19.

The rearrangement uses TRBV5-1 and TRBJ2-3, with TRBD2 matching 14 bases. Germline-derived CDR1 and CDR2 are SGHRS and YFSETQ. CDR3 length: 19 residues. The V gene end was trimmed by 4 bases and the J gene end by 0 bases; junction bases not matched to a gene: 10. The CDR3 sequence: CASSMGLAGEPTSTDTQYF. The CDR3 DNA follows: TGCGCCAGCAGCATGGGACTAGCGGGGGAACCTACTAGCACAGATACGCAGTATTTT.

This sequence joins TRBV11-2 and TRBJ2-7; 8 nucleotides match TRBD2. Trimming cost V 0 bases and J 9 bases; bases outside gene matches: 7. The CDR3 covers 14 residues. Germline CDR1 reads SGHAT; CDR2 reads FQNNGV. The CDR3 is CASSLDSSGGWQYF. In DNA form, the CDR3 reads TGTGCCAGCAGCTTAGATAGCAGCGGGGGTTGGCAGTACTTC.

This clone was seen a single time. The gene calls are TRBV12-3 or TRBV12-4 and TRBJ2-1; TRBD2 is a possible D gene (6 bases). This CDR3 has 12 residues. The ends were cut back, 8 bases at V and 12 bases at J, with 17 bases in the middle. The CDR3 loop is CASRPSGPAQFF. The CDR3 DNA reads as TGTGCCAGCCGGCCAAGCGGGCCAGCGCAGTTCTTC.

This clone appeared a few times. The rearrangement joins TRBV4-3 to TRBJ1-5; 7 bases align to TRBD1. Germline V gene lookup returns CDR1 LGHNA and CDR2 YSLEER. The CDR3 has 15 residues. V was pared by 2 bases and J by 6 bases, with 7 bases of the junction left unmatched. CDR3 sequence (DNA): TGCGCCAGCAGCCAATTGACAGGGAACGGTCAGCCCCAGCATTTT. Protein sequence: CASSQLTGNGQPQHF.

V gene TRBV10-3 combines with J gene TRBJ1-2, with D possibly being TRBD1 (6 bases). CDR1 and CDR2 from the germline V gene are ENHRY and SYGVKD. Trimming left V 9 bases short and J 6 bases short, with 20 bases between. CDR3 size: 14 residues. CDR3 sequence reads: CAIKRTGTQDGYTF. For the CDR3, the DNA is TGTGCCATTAAACGTACCGGGACACAGGATGGCTACACCTTC.

The V gene is TRBV6-2 or TRBV6-3, the J gene TRBJ2-1; D possibly corresponds to TRBD2 (6 bases). Germline V gene lookup returns CDR1 MNHEY and CDR2 SVGEGT. The CDR3 has 14 amino acids. Trimming cost V 2 bases and J 6 bases, with 11 bases left between them. CDR3 DNA: TGTGCCAGCAGTTACGGGGGGAGTCGCAATGAGCAGTTCTTC. Translation: CASSYGGSRNEQFF.

This clone was seen only a few times. V gene TRBV6-5 combines with J gene TRBJ1-4, with 7 bases that match TRBD1. CDR1 MNHEY and CDR2 SVGAGI come from the germline V gene. This CDR3 is built from 15 residues. V lost 5 bases, J lost 0 bases, and 3 bases stayed unmatched. The CDR3 region has the DNA TGTGCCAGCAGTAGACAGGGTGCAACTAATGAAAAACTGTTTTTT. Translation: CASSRQGATNEKLFF.

This clone was detected only a few times. This rearrangement joins TRBV6-5 to TRBJ1-1, with TRBD1 matching 9 bases. The germline V gene encodes CDR1 MNHEY and CDR2 SVGAGI. The CDR3 length is 14 residues. The V and J ends lost 6 bases and 5 bases, in that order; junction bases with no gene match: 7. DNA of the CDR3: TGTGCCAGCAGCCCCGGGACAGGGCATACTGAAGCTTTCTTT. It codes for CASSPGTGHTEAFF.

The V and J genes are TRBV3-1 (or the pseudogene TRBV3-2) and TRBJ1-2, with a possible D match to TRBD1 (5 bases). The germline V gene has CDR1 LGHDT and CDR2 YNNKEL (reference sequence). The CDR3 has 16 residues. The V end lost 4 bases, the J end lost 6 bases, and 21 bases lay between the germline ends. Written as DNA, the CDR3 is TGTGCCAGCAGCCTATGGGACGCCGGAGGGGTCGATGGCTACACCTTC. Protein product: CASSLWDAGGVDGYTF.

The chain has TRBV28 and TRBJ1-4; D is ambiguous. CDR3 length: 12 residues. Germline-derived CDR1 and CDR2 are MDHEN and SYDVKM. V was trimmed by 5 bases and J by 8 bases, leaving 9 bases between them. The CDR3 is CASSQQWEKLFF. For the CDR3, the DNA is TGTGCCAGCAGTCAACAGTGGGAAAAACTGTTTTTT.

The chain combines TRBV7-9 with TRBJ1-1, with D tentatively TRBD1 (5 bases). Trimming took off 2 bases at V and 4 bases at J, with 20 bases between the two ends. The CDR3 sequence is 17 residues long. Germline V CDR1 and CDR2: SEHNR, FQNEAQ (reference sequence). DNA for the CDR3: TGTGCCAGCAGCTTATTCCCAAGTAACAGGCTGATCACTGAAGCTTTCTTT. Protein product: CASSLFPSNRLITEAFF.

In DNA form, the CDR3 reads TGTGCCAGCAGTTACCGGAGAGGGGAGCAGTTCTTC. It specifies CASSYRRGEQFF. The chain is built from TRBV6-5 and TRBJ2-1; D possibly corresponds to TRBD2 (5 bases). The germline V gene has CDR1 MNHEY and CDR2 SVGAGI. The V gene lost 2 bases and the J gene lost 10 bases, with 9 bases spanning the gap. This CDR3 spans 12 amino acids.

There are a few counts of this clone. The chain recombines TRBV5-5 with TRBJ2-7; 7 bases map to TRBD1. V lost 2 bases and J lost 2; bases outside the gene matches: 22. This CDR3 has 20 amino acids. The germline CDR1 and CDR2 sequences are SGHKS and YYEKEE (reference sequence). The CDR3 here is CASSLHLRTGHNLRAYEQYF. DNA of the CDR3: TGTGCCAGCAGCTTACATCTACGGACAGGTCATAACCTTCGGGCCTACGAGCAGTACTTC.

This chain's CDR3 is CASSSGSITEAFF. In DNA form, the CDR3 reads TGTGCCAGTAGTTCAGGGTCAATCACTGAAGCTTTCTTT. The chain is built from TRBV19 and TRBJ1-1, with D tentatively TRBD1 (5 bases). CDR3 length: 13 residues. V was shortened by 5 bases and J by 4 bases, with 11 bases between the two germline ends. Germline V gene lookup returns CDR1 LNHDA and CDR2 SQIVND (reference sequence).

In its sample, this clone was seen once. This sequence joins TRBV6-2 or TRBV6-3 and TRBJ1-1; D gene unclear. V was shortened by 5 bases and J by 0 bases, with 7 bases between the two germline ends. The germline V gene has CDR1 MNHEY and CDR2 SVGEGT. This CDR3 has 13 amino acids. For the CDR3, the DNA is TGTGCCAGCAGTCCATTCATGAACACTGAAGCTTTCTTT. This gives the protein CASSPFMNTEAFF.

V usage is TRBV6-6 and J usage is TRBJ1-2; the D gene is possibly TRBD1 (5 bases). CDR3 length: 11 residues. Germline CDR1 reads MNHNY; CDR2 reads SVGAGI (reference sequence). V lost 6 bases and J 8 bases, leaving 10 bases between the germline ends. CDR3 nucleotide sequence: TGTGCCAGCAGCCCGACAGCCGGCTACACCTTC. Amino acid sequence: CASSPTAGYTF.

The V call is TRBV2, the J call TRBJ2-1; D is ambiguous. The CDR3 runs 15 residues. Per the germline V gene, CDR1 is SNHLY and CDR2 is FYNNEI. Trimming removed 2 bases from V and 1 base from J, with 9 bases in between. Written as DNA, the CDR3 is TGTGCCAGCAGTGAAATGCGGTCTTCCTACAATGAGCAGTTCTTC. Translating gives CASSEMRSSYNEQFF.

The chain joins TRBV7-9 to TRBJ1-2; D is unclear. V was clipped by 3 bases and J by 1 base, with 6 bases between them. This CDR3 has 13 amino acids. The germline gives CDR1 SEHNR, CDR2 FQNEAQ (reference sequence). CDR3 sequence: CASSFRDNYGYTF. Here the CDR3 DNA reads TGTGCCAGCAGCTTCCGGGATAACTATGGCTACACCTTC.

This sequence joins TRBV4-1 and TRBJ2-2; TRBD2 matches 12 bases. This CDR3 is built from 17 residues. Germline V gene data show CDR1 as MGHRA and CDR2 as YSYEKL. Germline trimming cut 1 base from V and 7 bases from J; bases unmatched to any gene: 7. The CDR3 spells CASSQVDMGLAGGELFF. The DNA for the CDR3 is TGCGCCAGCAGCCAAGTTGATATGGGACTAGCGGGCGGGGAGCTGTTTTTT.

The genes are TRBV28 and TRBJ2-7; no firm D call. Deletions cut 2 bases from V and 8 bases from J, with 13 bases between. Germline-derived CDR1 and CDR2 are MDHEN and SYDVKM. CDR3 length equals 13 residues. CDR3 residues: CASSLPSSEKQYF. DNA of the CDR3: TGTGCCAGCAGTTTACCATCCTCGGAGAAGCAGTACTTC.

The V call is TRBV18, the J call TRBJ2-7; the D gene is possibly TRBD1 (8 bases). CDR3 length equals 16 residues. CDR1 KGHSH and CDR2 LQKENI come from the germline V gene. Trimming removed 6 bases at V and 0 bases at J, with 18 bases between. The CDR3 DNA is TGTGCCAGCTCGCAACAACAGGGGGGGGCCTCCTACGAGCAGTACTTC. Protein sequence: CASSQQQGGASYEQYF.

The V call is TRBV7-2, the J call TRBJ2-3, with 9 bases fitting TRBD2. The CDR3 is made up of 14 amino acids. Germline V gives CDR1 SGHTA, CDR2 FQGNSA. V trimming: 4 bases; J trimming: 3 bases; junction bases outside the gene matches: 2. The CDR3: CASSSGLATDTQYF. The CDR3 DNA follows: TGTGCCAGCAGCTCGGGACTAGCAACAGATACGCAGTATTTT.